These T cell receptor beta chains were read from a single sample in a study of neurological immune-mediated disorders. MiXCR, applied by TCRdb to the 5' RACE reads, yields one record per CDR3 protein. The repertoire holds 71,000 or so distinct CDR3 sequences, with roughly 13% as singletons. The sequencing input was PBMCs. The source is a female donor with HTLV-1-associated myelopathy (HAM/TSP). Both conserved end residues are part of each CDR3. Each record gives: clone size, V gene, D gene, J gene, CDR3 protein, CDR3 DNA. The D gene is left open where the match is weak. The size entry is marked missing in some rows and otherwise reads once, few, many or a size class.

>many|TRBV29-1|.|TRBJ2-3
CSVATLSTDTQYF
TGCAGCGTTGCTACCTTAAGCACAGATACGCAGTATTTT
>many|TRBV5-4|.|TRBJ2-3
CASSIVASDTQYF
TGTGCCAGCAGCATCGTAGCGTCAGATACGCAGTATTTT
>many|TRBV12-3/TRBV12-4|.|TRBJ1-1
CASRRMGNTEAFF
TGTGCCAGCAGGAGGATGGGAAACACTGAAGCTTTCTTT
>many|TRBV5-6|.|TRBJ2-3
CASSPGGIPQSTQYF
TGTGCCAGCAGCCCTGGAGGGATCCCACAGAGCACGCAGTATTTT
>many|TRBV9|TRBD1|TRBJ1-3
CASSVKGQGTGNTIYF
TGTGCCAGCAGCGTCAAGGGACAGGGAACTGGAAACACCATATATTTT
>many|TRBV5-1|TRBD2|TRBJ2-3
CASSPTSGTDTQYF
TGCGCCAGCAGCCCCACTAGCGGCACAGATACGCAGTATTTT
>few|TRBV12-3/TRBV12-4|.|TRBJ2-1
CAISEAGGGEQFF
TGTGCCATTTCGGAGGCAGGGGGAGGTGAGCAGTTCTTC
>few|TRBV6-5|TRBD2|TRBJ2-5
CASSYPGPGGTKETQYF
TGTGCCAGCAGTTACCCAGGGCCCGGAGGGACTAAGGAGACCCAGTACTTC
>many|TRBV6-2/TRBV6-3|.|TRBJ2-7
CASSPGRTRDYEQYF
TGTGCCAGCAGCCCAGGCCGGACAAGGGACTACGAGCAGTACTTC
>medium-sized|TRBV5-1|.|TRBJ2-5
CASSLGQDQETQYF
TGCGCCAGCAGCTTGGGACAGGATCAAGAGACCCAGTACTTC
>many|TRBV6-1|.|TRBJ2-3
CANSELASSTDTQYF
TGTGCCAACAGTGAACTGGCATCTAGCACAGATACGCAGTATTTT
>many|TRBV5-1|.|TRBJ2-7
CASSRRLTGGYEQYF
TGCGCCAGCAGCCGACGTTTAACCGGAGGGTACGAGCAGTACTTC
>.|TRBV5-1|.|TRBJ1-1
CASSLEGLRGTEAFF
TGCGCCAGCAGCTTGGAGGGTCTTCGCGGGACTGAAGCTTTCTTT
>many|TRBV7-8|TRBD1|TRBJ2-1
CASRDRGMGEQFF
TGTGCCAGCAGAGACAGGGGAATGGGTGAGCAGTTCTTC
>many|TRBV29-1|TRBD1|TRBJ2-7
CSARTGTSYEQYF
TGCAGCGCCCGGACAGGGACTTCCTACGAGCAGTACTTC
>many|TRBV9|TRBD1|TRBJ1-2
CASSLRGGYTF
TGTGCCAGCAGCCTCAGGGGGGGCTACACCTTC
>many|TRBV7-9|.|TRBJ2-7
CASSPGRQVRGSYEQYF
TGTGCCAGCAGCCCCGGACGTCAGGTTAGGGGTTCCTACGAGCAGTACTTC
>many|TRBV24-1|.|TRBJ2-7
CATKRGAHRRRAHEQYF
TGTGCCACGAAGCGAGGAGCCCACCGACGTAGGGCTCACGAGCAGTACTTC
>many|TRBV5-1|TRBD1|TRBJ2-1
CASSPDRDYNEQFF
TGCGCCAGCAGCCCGGACAGGGACTACAATGAGCAGTTCTTC
>many|TRBV5-1|TRBD2|TRBJ2-2
CASRLAGGNTGELFF
TGCGCCAGCAGATTAGCGGGGGGAAACACCGGGGAGCTGTTTTTT
>many|TRBV5-1|TRBD1|TRBJ2-7
CASTDLDRADEQYF
TGCGCCAGCACCGACTTGGACAGGGCGGACGAGCAGTACTTC
>once|TRBV6-5|TRBD2|TRBJ2-1
CASSYSALAGGLYEQFF
TGTGCCAGCAGTTACTCGGCACTAGCGGGGGGGCTCTATGAGCAGTTCTTC
>many|TRBV5-6|TRBD1|TRBJ1-2
CASRIRTGLYGYTF
TGTGCCAGCAGAATCAGGACAGGGCTCTATGGCTACACCTTC
>.|TRBV27|TRBD1|TRBJ2-7
CASTSTGGRYEQYF
TGTGCCAGCACTTCGACAGGGGGTCGGTACGAGCAGTACTTC
>many|TRBV7-9|.|TRBJ1-1
CASSLGGGRTEAFF
TGTGCCAGCAGCTTAGGAGGGGGTCGCACTGAAGCTTTCTTT
>few|TRBV7-9|.|TRBJ1-4
CASSVDGEKLFF
TGTGCCAGCAGCGTGGACGGTGAAAAACTGTTTTTT
>many|TRBV12-3/TRBV12-4|TRBD1|TRBJ2-7
CASSQRDRGTYEQYF
TGTGCCAGCAGCCAACGGGACAGGGGTACCTACGAGCAGTACTTC
>many|TRBV12-3/TRBV12-4|TRBD2|TRBJ2-1
CASRGAGDEQFF
TGTGCCAGCAGGGGAGCGGGGGATGAGCAGTTCTTC
>.|TRBV4-1|.|TRBJ2-1
CASSQIYMGLSSYNEQFF
TGCGCCAGCAGCCAAATATACATGGGACTGAGCTCCTACAATGAGCAGTTCTTC
>many|TRBV20-1|TRBD2|TRBJ2-1
CSASQLAGINEQFF
TGCAGTGCTAGTCAGCTAGCGGGGATAAATGAGCAGTTCTTC
>.|TRBV4-1|.|TRBJ2-2
CASSNPTVNTGELFF
TGCGCCAGCAGCAATCCCACAGTGAACACCGGGGAGCTTTTTTTT
>many|TRBV5-1|.|TRBJ2-7
CASGQGGSYEQYF
TGCGCCAGCGGACAGGGAGGGTCCTACGAGCAGTACTTC
>many|TRBV11-2|.|TRBJ2-7
CASSFIFGQGLGEQYF
TGTGCCAGCAGCTTTATTTTTGGGCAGGGGCTGGGCGAGCAGTACTTC
>many|TRBV5-1|.|TRBJ2-3
CASSSPRGATDTQYF
TGCGCCAGCAGCTCCCCTAGGGGAGCCACAGATACGCAGTATTTT
>many|TRBV20-1|TRBD2|TRBJ2-1
CSATSGGALSNEQFF
TGCAGTGCTACTAGCGGGGGGGCCCTTAGCAATGAGCAGTTCTTC
>many|TRBV5-1|.|TRBJ1-4
CASSLDPGHTVELFF
TGCGCCAGCAGCTTGGACCCCGGCCATACTGTAGAACTGTTTTTT
>.|TRBV6-5|TRBD2|TRBJ2-5
CASSNRLAGGKETQYF
TGTGCCAGCAGTAACCGACTAGCGGGGGGTAAAGAGACCCAGTACTTC
>many|TRBV20-1|TRBD1|TRBJ2-7
CSALDGQGESYEQYF
TGCAGTGCCCTAGACGGACAGGGGGAGTCCTACGAGCAGTACTTC
>many|TRBV21-1|.|TRBJ2-4
CASSKVGRDRGMDIQYF
TGTGCCAGCAGCAAAGTTGGTAGGGACAGGGGGATGGACATTCAGTACTTC
>many|TRBV4-1|.|TRBJ1-4
CASSQDFSSVGEKLFF
TGCGCCAGCAGCCAAGATTTTTCCAGCGTGGGCGAAAAACTGTTTTTT
>many|TRBV4-1|.|TRBJ2-7
CASSHHGRTERALPYEQYF
TGCGCCAGCAGCCACCACGGGAGAACGGAAAGGGCCTTACCCTACGAGCAGTACTTC
>.|TRBV5-1|TRBD2|TRBJ2-3
CASSLASGGGATDTQYF
TGCGCCAGCAGCTTGGCCTCTGGCGGGGGGGCTACAGATACGCAGTATTTT
>many|TRBV7-9|TRBD1|TRBJ2-2
CASRQRTGEDGELFF
TGTGCCAGCAGACAAAGGACAGGGGAAGACGGGGAGCTGTTTTTT
>many|TRBV5-1|.|TRBJ1-6
CASSLGVGHNSPLHF
TGCGCCAGCAGTCTCGGGGTCGGGCATAATTCACCCCTCCACTTT